The 20 T cell receptor beta chains below were found in one sample sequenced in a study of spatial heterogeneity in lung cancer. Notes on the study in general: Higher tumor mutation counts went along with higher counts of expanded intratumoral alpha and beta TCRs.

No antigen has been identified for these receptors. Time point given: sample taken at primary tumor resection. TCRdb processed the 5' RACE reads anew with MiXCR; each CDR3 protein has one entry. In the table there are a few thousand distinct CDR3 sequences, roughly 5.2% of which are singletons. The sequences come from lung tumor tissue, collected at surgery. All receptors derive from a male donor with early-stage non-small cell lung cancer.

Judged by abundance, this clonotype is medium-sized (0.01 to 0.1%). This beta chain is an unintended read in a library built for alpha chains; its size means little. The chain joins TRBV2 to TRBJ1-4; D gene unclear. The V end was cut by 8 bases, the J end by 8 bases, with 33 bases between. The CDR3 is 19 residues long. Per germline, CDR1 SNHLY and CDR2 FYNNEI. CDR3 in amino acids: CASGGVKEKLFLVKEKLFF. CDR3 DNA: TGTGCCAGCGGCGGGGTTAAAGAAAAACTGTTTTTGGTTAAAGAAAAACTGTTTTTT.

Of note for this clonotype: A library made for alpha chains picked up this beta chain off target, so its size means little. This chain joins TRBV4-1 and TRBJ1-4, with D maybe TRBD1 (5 bases). V was cut by 1 base and J by 9 bases, with 12 bases left in between. CDR1 and CDR2 from the germline V gene are MGHRA and YSYEKL. This CDR3 spans 14 amino acids. Here the CDR3 DNA reads TGCGCCAGCAGCCAAGCCGACAGACTCAAAAAACTGTTTTTT. Its protein is CASSQADRLKKLFF.

This clonotype was recorded many times. This beta chain appears as a stray read in a library generated for alpha chains; its size is not informative. The J gene is TRBJ1-1, the V gene TRBV9, with D perhaps TRBD1 (6 bases). The germline V and J ends were trimmed by 4 bases and 1 base, with 14 bases remaining between them. Germline-derived CDR1 and CDR2 are SGDLS and YYNGEE. CDR3 length: 15 amino acids. The CDR3 DNA reads as TGTGCCAGCAGCCTCGGGGGGACACGGAACACTGAAGCTTTCTTT. This encodes CASSLGGTRNTEAFF.

This clonotype has a count of ten or more. The library was designed around alpha chains, so this beta chain is a stray read whose abundance carries little weight. The chain links TRBV18 to TRBJ2-7, with D possibly TRBD2 on 6 matching bases. The CDR3 is made up of 16 amino acids. Germline V gene lookup returns CDR1 KGHSH and CDR2 LQKENI. V was clipped by 3 bases and J by 0 bases, with 15 bases between them. The DNA of the CDR3 is TGTGCCAGCTCACCTAGGCAGGTCGGGAGCTCCTACGAGCAGTACTTC. Its protein is CASSPRQVGSSYEQYF.

This clonotype was counted between two and nine times. Since it is a stray read in a library aimed at alpha chains, this beta chain has a size that is not meaningful. V and J are TRBV24-1 and TRBJ2-1; TRBD1 aligns across 7 bases. The germline CDR1 and CDR2 sequences are KGHDR and SFDVKD. The J segment lost 5 bases and the V segment lost 3 bases, leaving 3 bases of the junction unmatched. This CDR3 has 14 residues. The CDR3 loop reads CATSDPTGDNEQFF. CDR3 nucleotide sequence: TGTGCCACCAGTGATCCCACAGGGGACAATGAGCAGTTCTTC.

This clonotype has only a few counts. This beta chain is an off-target read within a library intended for alpha chains, so its frequency means little. The rearrangement uses TRBV7-6 and TRBJ2-5; D is perhaps TRBD1 (5 bases). The CDR3 sequence is 15 residues long. Trimming stripped 4 bases from V and 2 bases from J, with 14 bases between. Germline CDR1 SGHVS, CDR2 FNYEAQ. The chain's CDR3 is CASSSRGAAQETQYF. The CDR3 DNA is TGTGCCAGCAGCTCCCGTGGGGCGGCACAAGAGACCCAGTACTTC. Variable domain in full (rest from reference TRBV7-6 and TRBJ2-5): GAGVSQSPRYKVTKRGQDVALRCDPISGHVSLYWYRQALGQGPEFLTYFNYEAQQDKSGLPNDRFSAERPEGSISTLTIQRTEQRDSAMYRCASSSRGAAQETQYFGPGTRLLVL.

The table lists this clonotype with many counts. This beta chain is an off-target read within a library intended for alpha chains, so its frequency means little. J is TRBJ1-2 and V is TRBV5-5; D may be TRBD1 (5 bases). This CDR3 contains 14 residues. Germline-derived CDR1 and CDR2 are SGHKS and YYEKEE (reference sequence). V was clipped by 0 bases and J by 0 bases, with 6 bases between them. The CDR3: CASSLGGANYGYTF. CDR3 nucleotides: TGTGCCAGCAGCTTGGGGGGGGCTAACTATGGCTACACCTTC.

This clonotype was seen repeatedly, ten times or more. This beta chain is off target for a library built for alpha chains, so its abundance means little. The V call is TRBV11-2, the J call TRBJ2-1; TRBD2 agrees at 11 bases. Looked up from germline, CDR1 is SGHAT and CDR2 is FQNNGV. This CDR3 is 16 amino acids long. V lost 6 bases and J lost 7; bases outside the gene matches: 11. The CDR3 loop is CASSFSGTSGYNEQFF. The CDR3 DNA reads as TGTGCCAGCAGTTTCTCCGGGACTAGCGGTTATAATGAGCAGTTCTTC.

This clonotype has a count of ten or more. As an off-target read in a library built for alpha chains, this beta chain has a frequency of little significance. This rearrangement joins TRBV12-3 or TRBV12-4 to TRBJ2-1, with 9 bases that match TRBD2. V dropped 2 bases and J dropped 10; count of bases not matched to a gene: 9. The CDR3 loop spans 15 amino acids. The CDR3 region has the DNA TGTGCCAGCAGTTTAAGTAGCGGGGGTACTTCGGAGCAGTTCTTC. Protein product: CASSLSSGGTSEQFF.

This clonotype was seen at least ten times. With the library built for alpha chains, this beta chain is off target and its frequency is not meaningful. The chain couples TRBV18 to TRBJ2-7; the D gene is possibly TRBD2 (5 bases). Deletions cut 0 bases from V and 0 bases from J, with 6 bases between. CDR3 size: 14 residues. Germline CDR1 reads KGHSH; CDR2 reads LQKENI. The CDR3 loop reads CASSPPAGSYEQYF. In DNA, the CDR3 is TGTGCCAGCTCACCACCGGCGGGCTCCTACGAGCAGTACTTC.

The table lists this clonotype with many counts. This beta chain came through as a stray read in a library set up for alpha chains, and its size says little. The CDR3 DNA is TGTGCCAGCAGCTTCTACCAGGGAGAAACCGGGGAGCTGTTTTTT. Protein: CASSFYQGETGELFF. J is TRBJ2-2 and V is TRBV7-9; the D call may be TRBD1 or TRBD2 (5 bases each). CDR1 is SEHNR and CDR2 is FQNEAQ in the germline V gene (reference sequence). V dropped 3 bases and J dropped 5 bases, with 13 bases sitting between them. There are 15 residues in the CDR3.

For this clonotype: This beta chain is a stray sequence in a library constructed for alpha chains; its clone size is not meaningful. The chain joins TRBV5-5 to TRBJ1-1; TRBD1 is a possible D gene (5 bases). CDR1 and CDR2 from the germline V gene are SGHKS and YYEKEE (reference sequence). There are 15 residues in the CDR3. The V and J ends lost 0 bases and 1 base respectively, with 10 bases between them. CDR3 protein: CASSLVHGGNTEAFF. CDR3 bases: TGTGCCAGCAGCTTGGTTCACGGGGGGAACACTGAAGCTTTCTTT.

By its share, this clonotype is medium-sized. This beta chain appears as a stray read in a library generated for alpha chains; its size is not informative. The J gene is TRBJ2-1, the V gene TRBV18, with D maybe TRBD1 (6 bases). The CDR3 has 15 amino acids. CDR1 is KGHSH and CDR2 is LQKENI in the germline V gene. Trimming took off 2 bases at V and 6 bases at J, with 14 bases between the two ends. The CDR3 here is CASSPRAGEGNEQFF. The CDR3 DNA reads TGTGCCAGCTCACCAAGGGCAGGGGAAGGCAATGAGCAGTTCTTC.

At least ten counts were recorded for this clonotype. Since it is a stray read in a library aimed at alpha chains, this beta chain has a size that is not meaningful. The rearrangement links TRBV13 to TRBJ2-2; D tentatively reads TRBD1 or TRBD2 (5 bases each). The CDR3 spans 15 residues. Between the trimmed V and J ends, which lost 4 bases and 4 bases, there was a span of 13 bases. CDR1 is PRHDT and CDR2 is FYEKMQ in the germline V gene (reference sequence). CDR3 region: CASSSRDGFTGELFF. As DNA, the CDR3 is TGTGCCAGCAGCTCACGGGACGGATTCACCGGGGAGCTGTTTTTT.

This clonotype appeared many times. As an off-target read in a library built for alpha chains, this beta chain has a frequency of little significance. The rearrangement uses TRBV5-1 and TRBJ1-6; D is possibly TRBD1 (5 bases). The V gene lost 0 bases and the J gene lost 7 bases, with 8 bases spanning the gap. CDR3 length: 14 residues. CDR1 is SGHRS and CDR2 is YFSETQ in the germline V gene. CDR3 protein: CASSLVGLNSPLHF. CDR3 sequence (DNA): TGCGCCAGCAGCTTGGTGGGACTAAATTCACCCCTCCACTTT.

This clonotype was recorded a few times. This beta chain is an unintended read in a library built for alpha chains; its size means little. CDR3 amino acids: CASNRQGPGELFF. DNA for the CDR3: TGTGCCAGCAACCGACAGGGGCCCGGGGAGCTGTTTTTT. The chain uses TRBV6-2 or TRBV6-3 and TRBJ2-2; the match to TRBD1 covers 8 bases. V dropped 7 bases and J dropped 6; count of bases not matched to a gene: 4. CDR1 MNHEY and CDR2 SVGEGT come from the germline V gene. The CDR3 sequence is 13 residues long.

This clonotype showed up many times. This beta chain is a stray read from a library made for alpha chains; its abundance is not meaningful. V usage is TRBV20-1 and J usage is TRBJ2-1; possible D gene TRBD2, 5 bases. The V gene lost 4 bases and the J gene lost 7 bases, with 8 bases spanning the gap. There are 11 residues in the CDR3. CDR1 is DFQATT, CDR2 SNEGSKA, per germline (reference sequence). In DNA, the CDR3 is TGCAGTGCTACTAGCTGGAATGAGCAGTTCTTC. The encoded protein is CSATSWNEQFF.

This clonotype has at least ten counts. Found in a library prepared for alpha chains, this beta chain is an off-target read, and its abundance has little meaning. The chain links TRBV27 to TRBJ2-7; 9 nucleotides line up with TRBD2. Per the germline V gene, CDR1 is MNHEY and CDR2 is SMNVEV (reference sequence). J was trimmed by 5 bases and V by 5 bases; bases with no gene match: 13. CDR3 size: 16 residues. CDR3 nucleotides: TGTGCCAGCAGTGCACAAAGTAGCGGGGGTGTCGACGAGCAGTACTTC. It yields the protein CASSAQSSGGVDEQYF.

This clonotype is categorized as medium-sized. Within a library made for alpha chains, this beta chain is off target, and its count is uninformative. V and J are TRBV5-1 and TRBJ1-6; no clear D gene. V lost 2 bases to trimming and J lost 7 bases, with 13 bases between them. Germline values: CDR1 SGHRS, CDR2 YFSETQ. The CDR3 consists of 15 residues. CDR3 region: CASSFRGGSNSPLHF. Here the CDR3 DNA reads TGCGCCAGCAGCTTCCGGGGTGGGTCGAATTCACCCCTCCACTTT.

Many counts were recorded for this clonotype. This beta chain turned up in a library designed for alpha chains; as an off-target read, its abundance says little. V gene TRBV3-1 combines with J gene TRBJ1-1; unclear D gene. The CDR3 is made up of 14 amino acids. Germline CDR1 and CDR2: LGHDT and YNNKEL (reference sequence). V was clipped by 1 base and J by 1 base, with 7 bases between them. The CDR3 here is CASSQGLGNTEAFF. CDR3 nucleotide sequence: TGTGCCAGCAGCCAAGGACTGGGGAACACTGAAGCTTTCTTT.